This T cell receptor beta chain was captured in a study of T cell repertoires in cytomegalovirus infection. Study overall: Signatures in public TCR beta sequences pointed to both CMV infection and matching HLA type.

Study findings and constraints: Ex vivo, HLA-C-restricted CMV-specific TCR beta clonotypes prevailed over the rest of the response.

One entry per CDR3 protein results from TCRdb running MiXCR on the reads. The table records approximately 990,000 distinct CDR3 sequences, less than 35% of them present only once. This clonotype appeared many times. The antigen is unknown. Germline lookup yields CDR1 SGHTA and CDR2 FQGNSA. CDR3 length equals 15 residues. V was trimmed by 6 bases and J by 4 bases, leaving 17 bases between them. Sample: cultured CD8+ T cells from PBMCs, taken from culture after CMV antigen stimulation. This receptor was obtained from a human donor in good health (CMV status not recorded). Some clones in this sample may be carry-over from other donors' samples. The chain has TRBV7-2 and TRBJ2-3, with D possibly matching TRBD1 (5 bases). The CDR3 here is CASRSYFMGPDTQYF. In nucleotides, the CDR3 is TGTGCCAGCAGATCGTATTTTATGGGGCCAGATACGCAGTATTTT.